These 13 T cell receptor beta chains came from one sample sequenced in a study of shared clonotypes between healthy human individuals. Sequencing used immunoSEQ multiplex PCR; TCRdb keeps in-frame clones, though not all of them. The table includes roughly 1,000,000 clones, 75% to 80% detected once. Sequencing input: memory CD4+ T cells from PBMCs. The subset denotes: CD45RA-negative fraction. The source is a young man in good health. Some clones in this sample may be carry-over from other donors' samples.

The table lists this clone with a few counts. CDR3 sequence reads: CASRRDIQQFF. The CDR3 DNA follows: TGTGCCAGCAGGAGGGACATCCAGCAGTTCTTC. The chain employs TRBV6-5 and TRBJ2-1; tentatively, D is TRBD1 (6 bases). V was shortened by 6 bases and J by 11 bases, with 11 bases between the two germline ends. The CDR3 consists of 11 residues. The germline V gene has CDR1 MNHEY and CDR2 SVGAGI.

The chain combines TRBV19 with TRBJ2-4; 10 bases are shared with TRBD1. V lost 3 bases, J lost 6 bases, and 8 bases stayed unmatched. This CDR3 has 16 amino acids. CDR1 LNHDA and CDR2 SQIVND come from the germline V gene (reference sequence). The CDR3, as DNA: TGTGCCAGTAGTATCCCGGGACAGGGGTTCGGAAACATTCAGTACTTC. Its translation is CASSIPGQGFGNIQYF.

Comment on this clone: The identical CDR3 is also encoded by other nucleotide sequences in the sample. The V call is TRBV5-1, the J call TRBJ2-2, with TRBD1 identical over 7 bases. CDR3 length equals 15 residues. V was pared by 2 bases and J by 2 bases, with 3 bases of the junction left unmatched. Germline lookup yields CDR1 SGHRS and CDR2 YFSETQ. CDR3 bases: TGCGCCAGCAGCTTTAACAGGGGTAACACCGGGGAGCTGTTTTTT. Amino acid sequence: CASSFNRGNTGELFF. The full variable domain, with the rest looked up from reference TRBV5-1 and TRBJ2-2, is KAGVTQTPRYLIKTRGQQVTLSCSPISGHRSVSWYQQTPGQGLQFLFEYFSETQRNKGNFPGRFSGRQFSNSRSEMNVSTLELGDSALYLCASSFNRGNTGELFFGEGSRLTVL.

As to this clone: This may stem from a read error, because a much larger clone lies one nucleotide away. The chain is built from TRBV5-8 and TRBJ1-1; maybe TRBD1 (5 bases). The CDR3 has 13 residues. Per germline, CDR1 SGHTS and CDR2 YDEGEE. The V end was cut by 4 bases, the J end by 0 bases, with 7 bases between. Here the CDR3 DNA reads TGTGCCAGCAGCCTGACAGTGAACACTGAAGCTTTCTTT. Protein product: CASSLTVNTEAFF.

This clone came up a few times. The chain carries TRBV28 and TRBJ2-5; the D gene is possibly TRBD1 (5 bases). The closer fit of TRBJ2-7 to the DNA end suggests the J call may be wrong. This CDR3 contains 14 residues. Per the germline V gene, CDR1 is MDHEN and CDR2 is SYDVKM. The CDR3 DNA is TGTGCCAGCAGTTCTCCAGGGTTAGGGTACGAGCAGTACTTC. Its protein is CASSSPGLGYEQYF.

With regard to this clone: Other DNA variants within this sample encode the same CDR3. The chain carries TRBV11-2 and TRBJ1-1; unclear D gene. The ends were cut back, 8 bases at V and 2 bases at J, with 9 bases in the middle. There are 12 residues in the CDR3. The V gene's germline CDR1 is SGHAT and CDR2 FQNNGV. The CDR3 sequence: CASGVSNTEAFF. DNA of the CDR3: TGTGCCAGCGGGGTTAGTAACACTGAAGCTTTCTTT.

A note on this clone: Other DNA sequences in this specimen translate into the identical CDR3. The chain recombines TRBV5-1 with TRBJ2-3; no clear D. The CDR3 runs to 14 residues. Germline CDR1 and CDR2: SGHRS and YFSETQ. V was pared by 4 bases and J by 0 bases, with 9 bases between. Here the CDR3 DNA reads TGCGCCAGCAGCCTCGGACCTAGCACAGATACGCAGTATTTT. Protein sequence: CASSLGPSTDTQYF.

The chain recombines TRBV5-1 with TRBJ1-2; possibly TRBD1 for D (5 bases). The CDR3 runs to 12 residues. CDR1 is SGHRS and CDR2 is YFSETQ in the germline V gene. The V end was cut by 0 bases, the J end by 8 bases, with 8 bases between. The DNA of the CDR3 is TGCGCCAGCAGCTTGGATGGGGGAGGCTACACCTTC. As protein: CASSLDGGGYTF.

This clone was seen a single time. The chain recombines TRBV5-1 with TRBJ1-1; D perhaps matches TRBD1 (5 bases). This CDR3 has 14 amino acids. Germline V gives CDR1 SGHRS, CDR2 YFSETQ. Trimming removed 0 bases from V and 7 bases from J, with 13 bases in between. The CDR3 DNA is TGCGCCAGCAGCTTGGTTCAGGGCGAGGGTGAAGCTTTCTTT. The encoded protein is CASSLVQGEGEAFF.

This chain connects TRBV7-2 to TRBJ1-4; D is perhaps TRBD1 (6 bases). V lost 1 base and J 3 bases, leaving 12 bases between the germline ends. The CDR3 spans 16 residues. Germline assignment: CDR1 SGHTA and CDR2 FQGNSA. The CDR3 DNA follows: TGTGCCAGCAGCTTAGGTCAGGGGATCCCTAATGAAAAACTGTTTTTT. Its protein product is CASSLGQGIPNEKLFF.

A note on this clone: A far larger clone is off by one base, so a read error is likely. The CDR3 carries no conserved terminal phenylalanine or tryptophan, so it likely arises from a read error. The CDR3, as DNA: TGTGCCAGCAGCCTTGACCGCGTGCCCTACGAGCAGTACCTC. Translated: CASSLDRVPYEQYL. The rearrangement uses TRBV7-2 and TRBJ2-7; D is undetermined. Looked up from germline, CDR1 is SGHTA and CDR2 is FQGNSA. V lost 5 bases and J 2 bases, leaving 13 bases between the germline ends. CDR3 length equals 14 residues.

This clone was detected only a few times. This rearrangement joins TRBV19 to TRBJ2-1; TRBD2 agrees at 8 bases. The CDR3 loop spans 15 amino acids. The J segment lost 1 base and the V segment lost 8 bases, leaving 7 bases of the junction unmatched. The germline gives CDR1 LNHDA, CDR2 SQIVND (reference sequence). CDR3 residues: CASGLAGKSYNEQFF. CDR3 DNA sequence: TGTGCCAGTGGTTTAGCGGGGAAGTCCTACAATGAGCAGTTCTTC.

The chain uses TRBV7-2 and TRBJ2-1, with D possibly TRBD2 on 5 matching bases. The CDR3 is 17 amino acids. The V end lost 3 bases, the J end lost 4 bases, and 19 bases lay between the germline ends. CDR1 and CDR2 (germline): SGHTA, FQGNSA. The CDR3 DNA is TGTGCCAGCAGCTTGCATTCCGGCCAAGCGGTATACAATGAGCAGTTCTTC. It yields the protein CASSLHSGQAVYNEQFF.